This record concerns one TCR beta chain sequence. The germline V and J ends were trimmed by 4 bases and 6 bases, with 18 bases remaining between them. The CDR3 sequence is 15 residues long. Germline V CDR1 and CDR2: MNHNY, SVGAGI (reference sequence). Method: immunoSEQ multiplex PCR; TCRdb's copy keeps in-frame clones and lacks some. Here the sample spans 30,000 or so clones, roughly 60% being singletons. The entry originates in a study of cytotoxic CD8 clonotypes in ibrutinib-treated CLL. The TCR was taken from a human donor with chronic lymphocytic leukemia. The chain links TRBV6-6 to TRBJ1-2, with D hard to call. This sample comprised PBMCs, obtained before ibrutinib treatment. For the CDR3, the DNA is TGTGCCAGCAGTTCCCAACCCGGTCCCTTCGATGGCTACACCTTC. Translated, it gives CASSSQPGPFDGYTF.